This TCR beta chain was recovered during a study of blood T cell repertoires in COVID-19. The ends were cut back, 4 bases at V and 4 bases at J, with 23 bases in the middle. The CDR3 covers 17 residues. Germline assignment: CDR1 LNHDA and CDR2 SQIVND (reference sequence). Sequencing was performed with immunoSEQ multiplex PCR; in TCRdb, only in-frame clones are kept and a portion is missing. The sample includes 200,000 to 300,000 clones, around 87% of them seen just once. The sequence derives from a woman aged 55-70 years with COVID-19, enrolled during active disease. The sample taken for sequencing was peripheral blood. The chain carries TRBV19 and TRBJ2-7; TRBD1 might be the D (7 bases). CDR3: CASSTRTGGLGSYEQYF. Here the CDR3 DNA reads TGTGCCAGTAGTACCCGGACAGGAGGGTTGGGTAGTTACGAGCAGTACTTC.